The 20 T cell receptor beta chains given below trace back to one sample, sequenced in a study of blood T cells in healthy people across ages (dated by TCRdb to about 2015). The method was 5' RACE. TCRdb lists the instrument as Illumina HiSeq 2500. A second PCR of roughly 7 to 11 cycles was run with a J-beta primer mix and a sample-barcoded 5' primer. The raw public data were reprocessed by TCRdb itself: fastp quality trimming at Q25, MiXCR clonotype calling, in-frame beta chains only. CDR3 protein duplicates are merged, each entry listing the most common genes and DNA. This sample holds about a million distinct CDR3 sequences; 35% to 40% were observed only once. The ten most abundant clones make up about an eighth of the sample. The sample consisted of blood. These receptors were taken from a man aged 18 to 29 in good health.

The chain employs TRBV20-1 and TRBJ2-1, with a possible D match to TRBD2 (7 bases). The V end lost 6 bases, the J end lost 9 bases, and 12 bases lay between the germline ends. Germline values: CDR1 DFQATT, CDR2 SNEGSKA (reference sequence). This CDR3 is built from 11 residues. In DNA, the CDR3 is TGCAGTGCGTGGGGGGGCACTGAGCAGTTCTTC. It yields the protein CSAWGGTEQFF.

The rearrangement links TRBV24-1 to TRBJ2-3; tentative D call: TRBD1 (6 bases). CDR3 length equals 13 residues. Trimming shortened V by 9 bases and J by 6 bases, and 15 bases separated the two germline ends. Germline-derived CDR1 and CDR2 are KGHDR and SFDVKD. The CDR3 loop reads CATRDRLADTQYF. CDR3 sequence (DNA): TGTGCCACCCGAGACAGGTTGGCCGATACGCAGTATTTT.

J is TRBJ2-1 and V is TRBV27; TRBD2 matches 12 bases. CDR3 length: 15 residues. Unmatched junction bases numbered 6, after V lost 4 bases and J lost 8 bases. Germline V gives CDR1 MNHEY, CDR2 SMNVEV (reference sequence). CDR3 loop: CASSYRTSGNDEQFF. CDR3 in DNA: TGTGCCAGCAGTTACCGGACTAGCGGGAACGATGAGCAGTTCTTC.

This chain links TRBV10-3 with TRBJ2-5; TRBD2 matches at 10 bases. Germline assignment: CDR1 ENHRY and CDR2 SYGVKD. V was pared by 7 bases and J by 11 bases, with 13 bases of the junction left unmatched. CDR3 length: 14 amino acids. The CDR3, as DNA: TGTGCCATCACGGGGACTAGCGCTTGGAATGAGCAGTACTTC. As protein: CAITGTSAWNEQYF.

The genes are TRBV14 and TRBJ2-7; D is perhaps TRBD1 (6 bases). The CDR3 totals 17 residues. Trimming removed 4 bases from V and 0 bases from J, with 19 bases in between. Germline V CDR1 and CDR2: SGHDN, FVKESK. Here the CDR3 DNA reads TGTGCCAGCAGCCCTCAATTCGGACAGACAATCTCCTACGAGCAGTACTTC. Protein: CASSPQFGQTISYEQYF.

V and J are TRBV2 and TRBJ1-4; D is perhaps TRBD1 (5 bases). Germline lookup yields CDR1 SNHLY and CDR2 FYNNEI. This CDR3 region has 15 residues. Trimming took off 4 bases at V and 1 base at J, with 10 bases between the two ends. The CDR3 is CASSVQGVTNEKLFF. Written as DNA, the CDR3 is TGTGCCAGCAGTGTCCAAGGGGTAACTAATGAAAAACTGTTTTTT.

The CDR3 nucleotides are TGTGCCAGCAGTTCAGGGGTTCGGAATCAGCCCCAGCATTTT. Amino acids: CASSSGVRNQPQHF. The chain couples TRBV7-2 to TRBJ1-5, with D possibly matching TRBD1 (6 bases). This CDR3 contains 14 residues. The V end lost 6 bases, the J end lost 4 bases, and 13 bases lay between the germline ends. CDR1 and CDR2 from the germline V gene are SGHTA and FQGNSA.

Only a few counts were recorded for this clonotype. The CDR3 DNA follows: TGTGCCAGCAGCGATGGAAGACAGGGCGGCTACAATGAGCAGTTCTTC. Translated, it gives CASSDGRQGGYNEQFF. The chain has TRBV11-2 and TRBJ2-1; 7 positions match TRBD1. V shed 5 bases, J shed 3 bases, and the junction held 10 bases outside the gene matches. From germline, CDR1 is SGHAT and CDR2 FQNNGV. This CDR3 has 16 amino acids.

The J gene is TRBJ2-7, the V gene TRBV6-2 or TRBV6-3; 7 nucleotides match TRBD2. V gave up 6 bases and J gave up 7 bases; unmatched junction bases: 15. CDR1 and CDR2 from the germline V gene are MNHEY and SVGEGT. The length of the CDR3 is 15 residues. The CDR3 region is CASSPTGGLGNEQYF. CDR3 DNA sequence: TGTGCCAGCAGCCCGACGGGGGGTCTTGGCAATGAGCAGTACTTC.

There are a few counts of this clonotype. The chain uses TRBV6-5 and TRBJ2-3; D gene ambiguous. The CDR3 loop spans 16 amino acids. From germline, CDR1 is MNHEY and CDR2 SVGAGI. The V gene lost 0 bases and the J gene lost 0 bases, with 10 bases spanning the gap. CDR3 sequence (DNA): TGTGCCAGCAGTTACTCTACGCCCTATAGCACAGATACGCAGTATTTT. Translation gives CASSYSTPYSTDTQYF.

This clonotype occurred a few times. This rearrangement joins TRBV6-5 to TRBJ1-1; D ambiguous. Germline CDR1 reads MNHEY; CDR2 reads SVGAGI. The CDR3 is 15 residues long. V was trimmed by 0 bases and J by 3 bases, leaving 11 bases between them. In DNA form, the CDR3 reads TGTGCCAGCAGTTACTCGATAGTCCCAGACACTGAAGCTTTCTTT. Protein sequence: CASSYSIVPDTEAFF.

This chain links TRBV9 with TRBJ1-2, with D unresolved. Trimming took off 5 bases at V and 0 bases at J, with 14 bases between the two ends. This CDR3 region has 15 residues. CDR1 and CDR2 (germline): SGDLS, YYNGEE. This CDR3 reads CASSRVDLPNYGYTF. CDR3 bases: TGTGCCAGCAGTAGGGTAGACTTACCTAACTATGGCTACACCTTC.

V and J are TRBV12-3 or TRBV12-4 and TRBJ1-1, with TRBD1 identical over 12 bases. V lost 5 bases to trimming and J lost 8 bases; unmatched junction nucleotides: 21. This CDR3 contains 19 residues. CDR3 amino acids: CASSPLRGQGAQLRREAFF. In nucleotides, the CDR3 is TGTGCCAGCAGTCCCCTCCGGGGACAGGGGGCACAACTACGGCGAGAAGCTTTCTTT.

The rearrangement uses TRBV11-2 and TRBJ1-1; a possible D gene is TRBD1 (5 bases). The length of the CDR3 is 13 residues. Germline V gene sequence: CDR1 SGHAT, CDR2 FQNNGV. Trimming removed 5 bases from V and 6 bases from J, with 13 bases in between. CDR3 region: CASSPDGRAEAFF. Written as DNA, the CDR3 is TGTGCCAGCAGCCCAGACGGCAGGGCTGAAGCTTTCTTT.

This clonotype was observed a handful of times. This chain links TRBV6-1 with TRBJ2-3; 7 bases map to TRBD2. Germline CDR1 reads MNHNS; CDR2 reads SASEGT. V dropped 0 bases and J dropped 6; count of bases not matched to a gene: 3. The CDR3 totals 14 residues. CDR3 sequence reads: CASSEARGVDTQYF. The DNA of the CDR3 is TGTGCCAGCAGTGAAGCTCGGGGGGTGGATACGCAGTATTTT.

The chain carries TRBV27 and TRBJ1-1, with 8 nucleotides matching TRBD1. The germline gives CDR1 MNHEY, CDR2 SMNVEV (reference sequence). Trimming cost V 3 bases and J 1 base; bases outside gene matches: 10. This CDR3 is 17 amino acids long. The CDR3 spells CASSFSALGQGNTEAFF. CDR3 DNA sequence: TGTGCCAGCAGTTTTTCAGCCCTAGGACAGGGGAACACTGAAGCTTTCTTT.

The chain is built from TRBV7-9 and TRBJ2-6, with D possibly matching TRBD1 (6 bases). The CDR3 has 16 residues. With 4 bases removed from V and 0 bases from J, the gap between germline ends came to 10 bases. Germline CDR1 is SEHNR and CDR2 is FQNEAQ (reference sequence). The CDR3 coding sequence is TGTGCCAGCAGCTACACAGGGTTCTCTGGGGCCAACGTCCTGACTTTC. The encoded protein is CASSYTGFSGANVLTF.

The chain has TRBV6-1 and TRBJ1-1; the match to TRBD1 covers 10 bases. CDR3 length: 14 amino acids. From germline, CDR1 is MNHNS and CDR2 SASEGT. The V and J ends lost 6 bases and 5 bases, in that order; junction bases with no gene match: 6. CDR3 residues: CASRGQGTGTEAFF. The DNA of the CDR3 is TGTGCCAGCAGGGGACAGGGGACCGGGACTGAAGCTTTCTTT.

This clonotype was seen more than once but under ten times. This sequence joins TRBV7-2 and TRBJ2-1, with TRBD2 identical over 11 bases. The junction had 11 bases not matched to a gene; V was cut back by 9 bases and J by 13 bases. Per the germline V gene, CDR1 is SGHTA and CDR2 is FQGNSA. The CDR3 consists of 13 residues. The DNA for the CDR3 is TGTGCCAGTGCATATAGCGGGGGGGCCTATCAGTTCTTC. Amino acids: CASAYSGGAYQFF.

The sample holds many counts of this clonotype. V is TRBV29-1 and J is TRBJ2-5; no clear D. Germline assignment: CDR1 SQVTM and CDR2 ANQGSEA. The V gene lost 3 bases and the J gene lost 5 bases, with 10 bases spanning the gap. The CDR3 runs to 12 residues. CDR3 protein: CSVEGFGETQYF. DNA for the CDR3: TGCAGCGTTGAGGGGTTCGGCGAGACCCAGTACTTC.